The source of this T cell receptor (beta chain) is a study of lymphopenia after photon versus proton radiotherapy. Sequencing was performed with immunoSEQ multiplex PCR; in TCRdb, only in-frame clones are kept and a portion is missing. The sample lists 52,000 or so clones, more than 90% seen once, with about 20% in the top ten. A single count supports this clone. As yet, its antigen is unknown. Germline V gene sequence: CDR1 SGHRS, CDR2 YFSETQ. The CDR3 sequence is 15 residues long. The junction had 8 bases not matched to a gene; V was cut back by 3 bases and J by 7 bases. Overall study results and limits: Larger post-nadir TCR diversity loss correlated inversely with survival in deceased patients. After lymphocyte nadir, photon-treated repertoires showed oligoclonal expansion, especially CD8+ Temra. Photon-treated patients lost naive T cells and TCR diversity; proton-treated stayed stable.

The sequencing used peripheral blood, collected from a patient treated with photon-based radiotherapy. The clonotype originates from a woman aged 40 to 50 with cholangiocarcinoma. This chain uses TRBV5-1 with TRBJ2-1; 9 bases map to TRBD1. The CDR3 DNA follows: TGCGCCAGCAGCTGGGGACAGGGAAATCTAAATGAGCAGTTCTTC. It translates to CASSWGQGNLNEQFF.